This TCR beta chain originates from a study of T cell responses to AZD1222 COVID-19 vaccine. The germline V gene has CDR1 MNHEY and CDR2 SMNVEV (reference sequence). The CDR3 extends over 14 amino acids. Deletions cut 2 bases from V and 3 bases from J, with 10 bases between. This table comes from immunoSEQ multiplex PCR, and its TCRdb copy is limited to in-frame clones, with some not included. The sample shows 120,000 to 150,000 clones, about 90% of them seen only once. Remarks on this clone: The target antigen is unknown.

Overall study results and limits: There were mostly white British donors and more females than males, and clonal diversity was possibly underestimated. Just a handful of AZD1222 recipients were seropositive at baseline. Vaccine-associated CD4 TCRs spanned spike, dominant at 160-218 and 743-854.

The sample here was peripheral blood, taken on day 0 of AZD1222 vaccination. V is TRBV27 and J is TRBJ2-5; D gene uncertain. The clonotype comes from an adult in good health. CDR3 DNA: TGTGCCAGCAGTTTAAAGGACGAGAAAGAGACCCAGTACTTC. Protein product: CASSLKDEKETQYF.